The source of this TCR beta chain is a study of cytotoxic CD8 clonotypes in ibrutinib-treated CLL (dated by TCRdb to about 2021). In terms of the full investigation: The cohort was composed of approximately 11 relapsed/refractory and about 16 treatment-naive patients; IGHV unmutated status was identified in fewer than 18 patients. Cryopreserved peripheral blood mononuclear cells were obtained prior to treatment, at the time of response, and at either disease progression or sustained remission. Patients were still on ibrutinib when every remission and progressive disease sample was collected. Samples at response were collected after a median of approximately twelve months of treatment, with a range of roughly 6 to 40 months. Responses were partial in around 24 patients and complete in 2; after median about 70 months follow-up, some 15 stayed in remission and 12 progressed. On average, each sample had about 260,000 productive templates and approximately 85,000 productive rearrangements. Longitudinal samples were available for about 30% of the 86 trial participants. The study at large found these results: Public clonotypes were rare and either shrank or stayed stable during treatment, and the rise in clonality at ibrutinib response reflected expansion of private clonotypes. Baseline clonality exceeded that of age-matched healthy donors and correlated strongly with circulating CD8+ T-cell counts. Lymph node repertoires were not examined, and the timing of sampling was not matched between patients in sustained remission and those whose disease progressed. An increase in clonality was observed at ibrutinib response, with clonality remaining stable during sustained remission and falling back toward baseline at progression.

V gives up 3 bases and J gives up 8 bases, and the segment between their germline ends measures 11 bases. Reading from cysteine to phenylalanine, the CDR3 counts 14 amino acids. The sequence is cut down to CDR3 DNA, 42 bases in frame from base 1. As encoded in the germline V gene, CDR1 is SGHTA while CDR2 is FQGNSA. In regard to this clone: Its antigen has not been determined. No base-level quality is on record; no much larger clone is a single base apart.

On a MiSeq, deep resolution sequencing aimed for a depth between 1 in 1 million and 1 in 200,000 T cells, with each clonotype covered approximately 10x on average. The immunoSEQ hsTCRB Kit was used to generate the TCR beta libraries. The published analysis was carried out like this. The data were analyzed with ImmunoSEQ Analyzer and ImmunoSEQ Data Assistant, and V, D and J gene assignments followed IMGT definitions. Clonality, which ranges from 0 to 1, was calculated by subtracting the normalized Shannon entropy of productive rearrangement frequencies from one. Public clonotype analysis was restricted to overrepresented clonotypes comprising at least 0.05% of each patient's repertoire. Approximately 13 age-matched healthy donor repertoires from immuneACCESS served as clonality controls. Drawn from immuneACCESS, this table holds only the in-frame rearrangements with V and J called that TCRdb kept. Clones are partly lost; checked studies trace under half to an unresolved V gene and leave the rest unexplained. V and J calls and clone size are copied from that table; D and trimming were computed from the DNA. This sample has 73,000 or so clones in its table, and under 70% of those were observed once. About 5.7% of the sample goes to the ten largest clones.

The time point label, as the study defines it: about twelve months on ibrutinib. For TCR beta library preparation, around 2.1 micrograms of genomic DNA were extracted from the cryopreserved PBMCs. Longitudinal blood samples from CLL patients on ibrutinib monotherapy were analyzed using high-throughput TCR beta sequencing. The patients were enrolled in a single-center, open-label phase 2 trial of ibrutinib monotherapy. This clonotype was obtained from a human donor with chronic lymphocytic leukemia. Sequencing used PBMCs, obtained after 12 months of ibrutinib treatment. The chain links TRBV7-2 with TRBJ1-6, with no reliable assignment of the D segment. The CDR3 region has the sequence CASSFNTPHSPLHF. The nucleotides read TGTGCCAGCAGCTTCAATACGCCCCATTCACCCCTCCACTTT.